Each of the 15 T cell receptor beta chains below was sequenced from the same sample in a study of graft-versus-host responses after intestinal transplantation. The antigens for these receptors are not known. The repertoire was sequenced with immunoSEQ multiplex PCR; TCRdb's copy has only in-frame clones and lacks some. The data hold about 110,000 clones, with 85% to 95% observed a single time. This specimen was unstimulated CD8+ T cells sorted from spleen or lymph node cells, taken before transplant. These receptors all come from a human donor who was the organ donor for an intestinal transplant.

The rearrangement links TRBV5-6 to TRBJ2-3; possible D gene TRBD2, 6 bases. CDR3 length: 14 amino acids. V was pared by 2 bases and J by 0 bases, with 7 bases between. The germline CDR1 and CDR2 sequences are SGHDT and YYEEEE. The CDR3 DNA sequence: TGTGCCAGCAGCTTTAGCGGAAGCACAGATACGCAGTATTTT. Its protein product is CASSFSGSTDTQYF.

The V and J genes are TRBV9 and TRBJ2-3; a weak D match, TRBD1 (6 bases). V was clipped by 4 bases and J by 1 base, with 13 bases between them. CDR3 length: 15 residues. Per germline, CDR1 SGDLS and CDR2 YYNGEE. CDR3 coding DNA: TGTGCCAGCAGCCCGTTGGCAGGGGGCACAGATACGCAGTATTTT. This codes for CASSPLAGGTDTQYF.

This chain links TRBV27 with TRBJ2-7; 7 nucleotides agree with TRBD2. With V trimmed by 0 bases and J by 7 bases, 0 bases remained unmatched. Germline CDR1 is MNHEY and CDR2 is SMNVEV (reference sequence). The CDR3 sequence is 12 residues long. The DNA of the CDR3 is TGTGCCAGCAGTTTATCGGGGGGGGAGCAGTACTTC. This translates into CASSLSGGEQYF.

The chain links TRBV6-5 to TRBJ1-1, with a weak D call TRBD1 (6 bases). The CDR3 consists of 14 residues. Trimming removed 7 bases from V and 6 bases from J, with 18 bases in between. Germline values: CDR1 MNHEY, CDR2 SVGAGI. CDR3 sequence reads: CASTPSTGAAEAFF. The CDR3 DNA reads as TGTGCCAGCACCCCAAGTACGGGGGCGGCTGAAGCTTTCTTT.

This sequence joins TRBV9 and TRBJ2-1; 12 nucleotides match TRBD2. J lost 5 bases, V lost 8 bases, and 17 bases had no gene match. The CDR3 loop spans 18 amino acids. In germline, CDR1 is SGDLS, CDR2 YYNGEE. The CDR3 DNA reads TGTGCCAGTACCCCCACCCCACTAGCGGGAGGAGGGAACAATGAGCAGTTCTTC. Protein: CASTPTPLAGGGNNEQFF.

The chain has TRBV27 and TRBJ1-1; 8 nucleotides line up with TRBD1. J gave up 3 bases and V 5 bases, and 5 bases lay outside the gene matches. The V gene's germline CDR1 is MNHEY and CDR2 SMNVEV (reference sequence). This CDR3 has 14 amino acids. The CDR3, as DNA: TGTGCCAGCAGTATACGGACAGGGTACACTGAAGCTTTCTTT. Amino acids: CASSIRTGYTEAFF.

This chain connects TRBV30 to TRBJ1-3; D not certain. Trimming took 0 bases from V and 0 from J, leaving 9 bases between them. Germline CDR1 GTSNPN, CDR2 SVGIG (reference sequence). This CDR3 region has 15 residues. The CDR3 region is CAWSVGRSSGNTIYF. CDR3 bases: TGTGCCTGGAGTGTAGGGCGGAGCTCTGGAAACACCATATATTTT.

This clone was seen just once. The V and J genes are TRBV11-2 and TRBJ1-4; 9 bases fit TRBD1. Germline CDR1 is SGHAT and CDR2 is FQNNGV. CDR3 size: 18 residues. V dropped 5 bases and J dropped 6; count of bases not matched to a gene: 16. The chain's CDR3 is CASSQPLNPRDRDEKLFF. DNA for the CDR3: TGTGCCAGCAGCCAACCCCTAAATCCCCGGGACAGGGATGAAAAACTGTTTTTT. Using reference TRBV11-2 and TRBJ1-4 for the parts outside the CDR3, the full variable domain is EAGVAQSPRYKIIEKRQSVAFWCNPISGHATLYWYQQILGQGPKLLIQFQNNGVVDDSQLPKDRFSAERLKGVDSTLKIQPAKLEDSAVYLCASSQPLNPRDRDEKLFFGSGTQLSVL.

In this sample, this clone turned up once. This chain connects TRBV6-1 to TRBJ2-7; unclear D gene. Germline CDR1 is MNHNS and CDR2 is SASEGT. This CDR3 has 15 residues. V lost 7 bases, J lost 2 bases, and 18 bases lay in between. DNA for the CDR3: TGTGCCAGCACTCTTGGACGGCAATTCACCTACGAGCAGTACTTC. Its protein is CASTLGRQFTYEQYF.

The chain employs TRBV27 and TRBJ1-2; 8 bases are a match to TRBD1. Germline V lookup: CDR1 MNHEY, CDR2 SMNVEV (reference sequence). With 0 bases clipped from V and 4 bases from J, the junction kept 4 bases outside the gene matches. The CDR3 covers 15 residues. CDR3 nucleotides: TGTGCCAGCAGTTTATCCCAGGGGGCGAGCTATGGCTACACCTTC. Its protein product is CASSLSQGASYGYTF.

The chain combines TRBV9 with TRBJ2-5, with D possibly TRBD1 on 6 matching bases. CDR1 is SGDLS, CDR2 YYNGEE, per germline. The V gene lost 3 bases and the J gene lost 5 bases, with 20 bases spanning the gap. The CDR3 loop spans 16 amino acids. CDR3 bases: TGTGCCAGCAGCGCCCTCGTGGACCCGAGGGGGGAGACCCAGTACTTC. Protein: CASSALVDPRGETQYF.

The V and J genes are TRBV6-1 and TRBJ2-7; maybe TRBD2 (6 bases). Looked up from germline, CDR1 is MNHNS and CDR2 is SASEGT. The CDR3 sequence is 16 residues long. The ends were cut back, 4 bases at V and 4 bases at J, with 20 bases in the middle. The CDR3 spells CASSVALGSPGYEQYF. The CDR3 nucleotides read TGTGCCAGCAGTGTGGCCCTCGGGAGCCCAGGATACGAGCAGTACTTC.

The CDR3 region is CAISLTGDSPLHF. DNA of the CDR3: TGTGCCATCAGTCTCACGGGGGATTCACCCCTCCACTTT. The chain combines TRBV10-3 with TRBJ1-6; D is possibly TRBD1 (5 bases). The CDR3 is 13 amino acids. The germline V gene has CDR1 ENHRY and CDR2 SYGVKD. V was shortened by 5 bases and J by 8 bases, with 10 bases between the two germline ends.

Worth noting for this clone: The same CDR3 arises from other DNA sequences in this sample as well. This rearrangement joins TRBV14 to TRBJ2-7, with 7 bases lining up with TRBD2. J was trimmed by 1 base and V by 0 bases; bases with no gene match: 6. This CDR3 region has 16 residues. CDR1 and CDR2 from the germline V gene are SGHDN and FVKESK. The CDR3 DNA reads TGTGCCAGCAGCCAAGATTTAACTAGCGCGTCCTACGAGCAGTACTTC. It yields the protein CASSQDLTSASYEQYF.

This clone was seen a few times. J is TRBJ2-2 and V is TRBV5-6; no firm D call. V was pared by 4 bases and J by 3 bases, with 10 bases between. This CDR3 has 14 amino acids. Germline values: CDR1 SGHDT, CDR2 YYEEEE. As DNA, the CDR3 is TGTGCCAGCAGCCCATGGACGGACACCGGGGAGCTGTTTTTT. This codes for CASSPWTDTGELFF. Drawing the rest from reference TRBV5-6 and TRBJ2-2, the complete variable domain is DAGVTQSPTHLIKTRGQQVTLRCSPKSGHDTVSWYQQALGQGPQFIFQYYEEEERQRGNFPDRFSGHQFPNYSSELNVNALLLGDSALYLCASSPWTDTGELFFGEGSRLTVL.